Included here is one T cell receptor beta chain sequence, with context. Its specificity is unknown. The CDR3 is made up of 16 amino acids. Trimming cost V 2 bases and J 5 bases, with 18 bases left between them. Germline-derived CDR1 and CDR2 are MDHEN and SYDVKM. Assay used: immunoSEQ multiplex PCR; TCRdb lists only in-frame clones, some missing. The profile shows some 130,000 clones, more than 80% of them singletons. The sample originates from a study of T cell responses to AZD1222 COVID-19 vaccine. About the study: Pooled together were second doses at about 4 or about 12 weeks. Findings and limits, study-wide: Vaccine-associated CD4 TCRs ranged over spike, dominating at 160-218 and 743-854. Most donors were white British, females outnumbered males, and clonal diversity was possibly underestimated.

This specimen consisted of peripheral blood, obtained on day 0 of AZD1222 vaccination. This chain connects TRBV28 to TRBJ1-2; D might be TRBD1 (6 bases). The origin of this receptor is an adult in good health. CDR3 loop: CASSLPQGLGFYGYTF. CDR3 coding DNA: TGTGCCAGCAGTTTACCCCAGGGGCTAGGGTTTTATGGCTACACCTTC.